Here is one TCR beta chain with its context. These data are taken from a study of control samples from healthy donors and cancer patients. Sequenced by immunoSEQ multiplex PCR; TCRdb stores in-frame clones only, minus some. The sample holds fewer than 200,000 clones, roughly 93% seen once. V was pared by 6 bases and J by 2 bases, with 6 bases of the junction left unmatched. CDR1 SNHLY and CDR2 FYNNEI come from the germline V gene. This CDR3 has 15 amino acids. Material for sequencing was blood. The origin of this receptor is a woman aged 60-75 years in good health. This rearrangement joins TRBV2 to TRBJ1-1; 10 nucleotides agree with TRBD1. The CDR3 protein is CASSGQGEVNTEAFF. CDR3 DNA: TGTGCCAGCAGCGGACAGGGGGAAGTTAACACTGAAGCTTTCTTT. The whole variable domain, remainder taken from reference TRBV2 and TRBJ1-1, is EPEVTQTPSHQVTQMGQEVILRCVPISNHLYFYWYRQILGQKVEFLVSFYNNEISEKSEIFDDQFSVERPDGSNFTLKIRSTKLEDSAMYFCASSGQGEVNTEAFFGQGTRLTVV.